This TCR beta chain comes out of a study of T cells after posttransplantation cyclophosphamide. Whole-study results and caveats: Donor CD8+ memory clones often dominated recipient blood repertoires at later times. TRB clonality was highly associated with recipient CMV seropositivity and reactivation. Blood and skin or GI T cell repertoires showed limited TRB overlap.

Cyclophosphamide on days +3 and +4 followed busulfan-fludarabine conditioning and a marrow graft. The CDR3 runs 15 residues. Trimming left V 0 bases short and J 3 bases short, with 10 bases between. Germline V gene data show CDR1 as SGHNT and CDR2 as YENEEA. On this clone itself: The antigen remains undetermined.

The repertoire was sequenced with immunoSEQ multiplex PCR; TCRdb's copy has only in-frame clones and lacks some. The sample contains under 8,500 clones, roughly 82% of which appear only once. The chain carries TRBV11-3 and TRBJ2-3; no reliable D call. The TCR sequence derives from a female patient in her thirties or forties who received an allogeneic stem cell transplant from a related donor, was CMV-positive, and had no GVHD. Some T cells could come from the graft donor. The sequences come from CD4+ T cells sorted from blood, collected 1162 days after allogeneic stem cell transplant with posttransplant cyclophosphamide. CDR3 sequence: CASSLDRLATDTQYF. The CDR3 DNA is TGTGCCAGCAGCTTAGATCGATTAGCAACAGATACGCAGTATTTT.